This record covers a single T cell receptor (beta chain). CDR3 size: 14 residues. In germline, CDR1 is SGHAT, CDR2 FQNNGV. V was pared by 5 bases and J by 5 bases, with 2 bases of the junction left unmatched. The data stem from a study of cytomegalovirus exposure and HLA in healthy donors. Study background: Around four fifths of 398 genotyped donors fell in the Caucasian-associated ancestry cluster.

The PCR used 60 Vbeta and 13 Jbeta primers. Method: immunoSEQ multiplex PCR; TCRdb's copy keeps in-frame clones and lacks some. The data contain around 190,000 clones, around 83% of them singletons. This receptor was taken from a man aged 35 to 55 in good health and CMV-seropositive. Sequencing was performed on PBMCs. The chain recombines TRBV11-2 with TRBJ2-3; 12 positions agree with TRBD2. The CDR3 coding sequence is TGTGCCAGCAGCCGACTAGCGGGAGAAGATACGCAGTATTTT. It encodes CASSRLAGEDTQYF. Complete variable domain (other parts from reference TRBV11-2 and TRBJ2-3): EAGVAQSPRYKIIEKRQSVAFWCNPISGHATLYWYQQILGQGPKLLIQFQNNGVVDDSQLPKDRFSAERLKGVDSTLKIQPAKLEDSAVYLCASSRLAGEDTQYFGPGTRLTVL.